The rows below give T cell receptor beta chains drawn from one sample of a study of cytomegalovirus exposure and HLA in healthy donors. This table comes from immunoSEQ multiplex PCR, and its TCRdb copy is limited to in-frame clones, with some not included. The table lists around 200,000 clones, roughly three quarters of them singletons. The sequenced sample was PBMCs. These receptors were obtained from a woman in her twenties or thirties in good health and CMV-seronegative. The CDR3 runs from the conserved cysteine through the conserved F or W. D genes are given only for firm matches. Where a row states a size, it is once, few, many or the class of an expanded clone; other rows omit it.

len: 11; abundance: .; j_gene: TRBJ1-1; v_gene: TRBV30; d_gene: .; CDR3nt: TGTGCCTGGAGTGTAACTATCTCGGCTTTCTTT; CDR3aa: CAWSVTISAFF
len: 14; abundance: .; j_gene: TRBJ1-1; v_gene: TRBV2; d_gene: TRBD1; CDR3nt: TGTGCCAGCAGTGAAGCCCCGGACAGGGCTGAAGCTTTCTTT; CDR3aa: CASSEAPDRAEAFF
len: 14; abundance: .; j_gene: TRBJ2-7; v_gene: TRBV6-4; d_gene: .; CDR3nt: TGTGCCAGCAGTGAGTACGGGGGTGACTACGAGCAGTACTTC; CDR3aa: CASSEYGGDYEQYF
len: 16; abundance: once; j_gene: TRBJ1-5; v_gene: TRBV23-1; d_gene: .; CDR3nt: TGCGCCAGCAGTCACCGCCGGGACAATAGCAATCAGCCCCAGCATTTT; CDR3aa: CASSHRRDNSNQPQHF
len: 15; abundance: .; j_gene: TRBJ1-1; v_gene: TRBV15; d_gene: .; CDR3nt: TGTGCCACCAGCAGTCCCGTCGCCAGGGCCGCTGAAGCTTTCTTT; CDR3aa: CATSSPVARAAEAFF
len: 13; abundance: .; j_gene: TRBJ1-6; v_gene: TRBV9; d_gene: .; CDR3nt: TGTGCCAGCAGCCCTTCGTATAATTCACCCCTCCACTTT; CDR3aa: CASSPSYNSPLHF
len: 12; abundance: .; j_gene: TRBJ1-1; v_gene: TRBV10-2; d_gene: TRBD1; CDR3nt: TGCGCCAGCACGACAGGGACCACTGAAGCTTTCTTT; CDR3aa: CASTTGTTEAFF
len: 15; abundance: .; j_gene: TRBJ2-7; v_gene: TRBV13; d_gene: TRBD2; CDR3nt: TGTGCCAGCAGCTTAGAAGGTAGCGGGGATTACGAGCAGTACTTC; CDR3aa: CASSLEGSGDYEQYF
len: 19; abundance: .; j_gene: TRBJ2-1; v_gene: TRBV19; d_gene: TRBD2; CDR3nt: TGTGCCAGTAGTATGACGTCGGACCCTAGCGGGAGGGCAAGGAATGAGCAGTTCTTC; CDR3aa: CASSMTSDPSGRARNEQFF
len: 18; abundance: .; j_gene: TRBJ2-7; v_gene: TRBV7-9; d_gene: TRBD1; CDR3nt: TGTGCCAGCAGCTTACCTCGCGGGACAGGGGGAGTAGGCTACGAGCAGTACTTC; CDR3aa: CASSLPRGTGGVGYEQYF
len: 14; abundance: .; j_gene: TRBJ2-1; v_gene: TRBV6-6; d_gene: .; CDR3nt: TGTGCCAGCAGTTACAGGAGCTCCTACAATGAGCAGTTCTTC; CDR3aa: CASSYRSSYNEQFF
len: 15; abundance: .; j_gene: TRBJ2-5; v_gene: TRBV27; d_gene: .; CDR3nt: TGTGCCAGCAGTTTCTTCGGGGACTCGGTAGAGACCCAGTACTTC; CDR3aa: CASSFFGDSVETQYF
len: 15; abundance: .; j_gene: TRBJ2-3; v_gene: TRBV9; d_gene: .; CDR3nt: TGTGCCAGCAGCGTCCGACAAGCAAACACAGATACGCAGTATTTT; CDR3aa: CASSVRQANTDTQYF
len: 12; abundance: .; j_gene: TRBJ2-7; v_gene: TRBV6-1; d_gene: .; CDR3nt: TGTGCCAGCAGGGGCCCAGCCTACGAGCAGTACTTC; CDR3aa: CASRGPAYEQYF
len: 14; abundance: .; j_gene: TRBJ2-1; v_gene: TRBV5-4; d_gene: .; CDR3nt: TGTGCCAGCAGCTTCGCCAACAGCTACAATGAGCAGTTCTTC; CDR3aa: CASSFANSYNEQFF
len: 14; abundance: .; j_gene: TRBJ1-4; v_gene: TRBV27; d_gene: .; CDR3nt: TGTGCCAGCAGCGAGAACAGGGCTAGGGAAAAACTGTTTTTT; CDR3aa: CASSENRAREKLFF
len: 14; abundance: .; j_gene: TRBJ2-1; v_gene: TRBV27; d_gene: .; CDR3nt: TGTGCCAGCGCTTCGGTAGCGCCCTACAATGAGCAGTTCTTC; CDR3aa: CASASVAPYNEQFF
len: 16; abundance: .; j_gene: TRBJ1-5; v_gene: TRBV29-1; d_gene: TRBD1; CDR3nt: TGCAGCGTCTCCGGGACAGGGGGTGTGAGCAATCAGCCCCAGCATTTT; CDR3aa: CSVSGTGGVSNQPQHF
len: 13; abundance: .; j_gene: TRBJ1-2; v_gene: TRBV9; d_gene: .; CDR3nt: TGTGCCAGCAGCCCCCGGGGATACTATGGCTACACCTTC; CDR3aa: CASSPRGYYGYTF
len: 15; abundance: .; j_gene: TRBJ2-5; v_gene: TRBV18; d_gene: .; CDR3nt: TGTGCCAGCTCACCAATAGAAGGGGCGTTGGAGACCCAGTACTTC; CDR3aa: CASSPIEGALETQYF
len: 13; abundance: few; j_gene: TRBJ2-1; v_gene: TRBV14; d_gene: TRBD1; CDR3nt: TGTGCCAGCAGCCAGGGGACAGGGGATGAGCAGTTCTTC; CDR3aa: CASSQGTGDEQFF
len: 13; abundance: .; j_gene: TRBJ1-5; v_gene: TRBV6-5; d_gene: TRBD1; CDR3nt: TGTGCCAGCAAGCAGGGGGCCAATCAGCCCCAGCATTTT; CDR3aa: CASKQGANQPQHF
len: 16; abundance: .; j_gene: TRBJ2-3; v_gene: TRBV5-4; d_gene: .; CDR3nt: TGTGCCAGCAGCCCGGGGGACTTCCCTAGCACAGATACGCAGTATTTT; CDR3aa: CASSPGDFPSTDTQYF
len: 16; abundance: .; j_gene: TRBJ2-2; v_gene: TRBV6-4; d_gene: .; CDR3nt: TGTGCCAGCAGTCCGGTTGGGGTGAGGGACACCGGGGAGCTGTTTTTT; CDR3aa: CASSPVGVRDTGELFF
len: 18; abundance: .; j_gene: TRBJ1-5; v_gene: TRBV4-1; d_gene: TRBD1; CDR3nt: TGCGCCAGCAGCCGCCTTACGGGACAGGTGGAACGCAATCAGCCCCAGCATTTT; CDR3aa: CASSRLTGQVERNQPQHF
len: 14; abundance: once; j_gene: TRBJ1-4; v_gene: TRBV5-1; d_gene: .; CDR3nt: TGCGCCAGCAGCCGAGGGAGTCCCAATGAAAAACTGTTTTTT; CDR3aa: CASSRGSPNEKLFF